This T cell receptor beta chain came from a study of T-cell reconstitution after alpha-beta-depleted transplantation in children. Unique molecular identifiers featured in how the TCRbeta library was prepared. One entry per CDR3 protein results from TCRdb running MiXCR on the PCR reads. The data show approximately 350,000 distinct CDR3 sequences, with approximately 10% seen just once and 2% to 3% held by the top ten. CDR1 and CDR2 (germline): DFQATT, SNEGSKA (reference sequence). Between the trimmed V and J ends, which lost 3 bases and 0 bases, there was a span of 9 bases. The CDR3 has 14 residues. The sequencing here drew on PBMCs from the stem cell graft donor, taken from the stem cell graft. V and J are TRBV20-1 and TRBJ2-4; possibly TRBD2 for D (5 bases). This clonotype originated in a human donor who donated a stem cell graft to a child with acute lymphoblastic leukemia. The CDR3 here is CSASVAGAKNIQYF. CDR3 bases: TGCAGTGCTAGCGTTGCGGGAGCCAAAAACATTCAGTACTTC.